These 23 T cell receptor beta chains originate from one sample sequenced in a study of T cell responses to AZD1222 COVID-19 vaccine. The table came from immunoSEQ multiplex PCR; TCRdb's copy has only in-frame clones and leaves some out. Reported are about 140,000 clones; the ten largest clones contain 2.2%. Specimen: peripheral blood. The receptors shown here come from an adult in good health.

This sequence joins TRBV7-9 and TRBJ2-6, with 10 nucleotides matching TRBD1. Germline V CDR1 and CDR2: SEHNR, FQNEAQ (reference sequence). CDR3 length equals 17 residues. The J segment lost 0 bases and the V segment lost 1 base, leaving 0 bases of the junction unmatched. The CDR3 region is CASSLGTGGSGANVLTF. The DNA of the CDR3 is TGTGCCAGCAGCTTAGGGACAGGGGGCTCTGGGGCCAACGTCCTGACTTTC.

The rearrangement uses TRBV7-2 and TRBJ1-2; D is unresolved. Trimming pared 1 base from V and 4 bases from J, leaving 4 bases between. CDR3 length equals 12 residues. Per the germline V gene, CDR1 is SGHTA and CDR2 is FQGNSA. The CDR3 here is CASSLGRYGYTF. The CDR3 region has the DNA TGTGCCAGCAGCTTAGGTCGCTATGGCTACACCTTC.

The rearrangement uses TRBV6-2 or TRBV6-3 and TRBJ1-2; D not resolved. Deletions cut 0 bases from V and 0 bases from J, with 2 bases between. This CDR3 has 13 amino acids. The germline V gene encodes CDR1 MNHEY and CDR2 SVGEGT. The CDR3 coding sequence is TGTGCCAGCAGTTACTCATCTAACTATGGCTACACCTTC. It yields the protein CASSYSSNYGYTF.

V gene TRBV11-2 combines with J gene TRBJ2-5; 8 bases fit TRBD2. CDR1 and CDR2 from the germline V gene are SGHAT and FQNNGV. V lost 1 base and J lost 6; bases outside the gene matches: 10. This CDR3 region has 16 residues. The CDR3 nucleotides read TGTGCCAGCAGCTTAGTGTCCGGGGGGGGCAGGAAGACCCAGTACTTC. Amino acids: CASSLVSGGGRKTQYF.

V gene TRBV28 combines with J gene TRBJ1-2, with D tentatively TRBD1 (6 bases). V gave up 10 bases and J gave up 5 bases, with 17 bases separating them. Germline CDR1 is MDHEN and CDR2 is SYDVKM. CDR3 length equals 13 residues. The CDR3 coding sequence is TGTGCCACCCAAAGGGGGACACTGTATGGCTACACCTTC. Residues: CATQRGTLYGYTF.

V gene TRBV6-5 combines with J gene TRBJ1-3; D call uncertain. V was clipped by 0 bases and J by 4 bases, with 10 bases between them. CDR3 length: 15 residues. Germline-derived CDR1 and CDR2 are MNHEY and SVGAGI. The CDR3 DNA reads as TGTGCCAGCAGTTACTCCTGGGCCAGAGGAAACACCATATATTTT. It codes for CASSYSWARGNTIYF.

This sequence joins TRBV7-2 and TRBJ1-1, with D perhaps matching TRBD1 (5 bases). CDR3 length: 14 amino acids. CDR1 SGHTA and CDR2 FQGNSA come from the germline V gene. V was trimmed by 2 bases and J by 1 base, leaving 8 bases between them. This chain's CDR3 is CASSLSGGNTEAFF. The CDR3 DNA sequence: TGTGCCAGCAGCTTAAGTGGGGGGAACACTGAAGCTTTCTTT.

V is TRBV30 and J is TRBJ2-7; D is perhaps TRBD1 or TRBD2 (6 bases each). The CDR3 contains 15 residues. Germline CDR1 is GTSNPN and CDR2 is SVGIG (reference sequence). The V gene lost 4 bases and the J gene lost 2 bases, with 18 bases spanning the gap. The CDR3 reads CAWKITIGGPYEQYF. As DNA, the CDR3 is TGTGCCTGGAAGATTACCATTGGGGGGCCCTACGAGCAGTACTTC. The whole variable domain, filled in from reference TRBV30 and TRBJ2-7, reads SQTIHQWPATLVQPVGSPLSLECTVEGTSNPNLYWYRQAAGRGLQLLFYSVGIGQISSEVPQNLSASRPQDRQFILSSKKLLLSDSGFYLCAWKITIGGPYEQYFGPGTRLTVT.

The CDR3 DNA sequence: TGTGCCAGCACGGACCGGGGCCCCCCTCATTCACCCCTCCACTTT. Translation gives CASTDRGPPHSPLHF. J is TRBJ1-6 and V is TRBV6-6, with D possibly TRBD1 on 5 matching bases. CDR3 length equals 15 residues. Germline V CDR1 and CDR2: MNHNY, SVGAGI (reference sequence). Trimming took off 7 bases at V and 8 bases at J, with 18 bases between the two ends.

This chain uses TRBV11-3 with TRBJ1-6; D is uncertain. Germline V gives CDR1 SGHNT, CDR2 YENEEA. The CDR3 is 11 amino acids. V was cut by 8 bases and J by 3 bases, with 2 bases left in between. The CDR3 region has the DNA TGTGCCAGCGGCTATAATTCACCCCTCCACTTT. Translated, it gives CASGYNSPLHF.

The CDR3 DNA reads TGTGCCAGCAGCCCATCTAGGGTGAGCACAGATACGCAGTATTTT. Translating gives CASSPSRVSTDTQYF. The rearrangement joins TRBV7-2 to TRBJ2-3; D remains unclear. Germline lookup yields CDR1 SGHTA and CDR2 FQGNSA. The V and J ends lost 5 bases and 0 bases respectively, with 12 bases between them. The CDR3 is made up of 15 amino acids.

This sequence joins TRBV6-2 or TRBV6-3 and TRBJ1-4; maybe TRBD1 (6 bases). This CDR3 has 14 amino acids. Germline CDR1 MNHEY, CDR2 SVGEGT. The ends were cut back, 0 bases at V and 6 bases at J, with 8 bases in the middle. CDR3 sequence: CASSYSGAYEKLFF. The CDR3 DNA reads as TGTGCCAGCAGTTACTCGGGGGCGTATGAAAAACTGTTTTTT.

The V call is TRBV3-1 (or the pseudogene TRBV3-2), the J call TRBJ1-2; 7 bases map to TRBD1. Germline loops: CDR1 LGHDT, CDR2 YNNKEL (reference sequence). The V segment lost 7 bases and the J segment 7 bases; nucleotides outside the gene matches: 6. The CDR3 runs to 12 residues. CDR3 DNA sequence: TGTGCCAGCAAGACAGGGAGAAGTGGCTACACCTTC. This gives the protein CASKTGRSGYTF.

This chain connects TRBV4-1 to TRBJ1-1; D unclear. V gave up 6 bases and J gave up 4 bases, with 12 bases separating them. The CDR3 runs to 13 residues. Per germline, CDR1 MGHRA and CDR2 YSYEKL. CDR3 amino acids: CASRRERSTEAFF. The CDR3 coding sequence is TGCGCCAGCAGGCGTGAAAGGAGCACTGAAGCTTTCTTT.

This chain joins TRBV5-8 and TRBJ2-2; the match to TRBD2 covers 8 bases. Germline CDR1 is SGHTS and CDR2 is YDEGEE. This CDR3 is 17 amino acids long. Trimming took 4 bases from V and 5 from J; bases not matched to a gene: 13. The CDR3 sequence: CASSVGLRGAGTGELFF. The CDR3 DNA reads TGTGCCAGCAGCGTCGGACTGCGGGGGGCAGGAACCGGGGAGCTGTTTTTT. Variable domain in full (rest from reference TRBV5-8 and TRBJ2-2): EAGVTQSPTHLIKTRGQQATLRCSPISGHTSVYWYQQALGLGLQFLLWYDEGEERNRGNFPPRFSGRQFPNYSSELNVNALELEDSALYLCASSVGLRGAGTGELFFGEGSRLTVL.

The V call is TRBV18, the J call TRBJ1-1; TRBD1 aligns across 9 bases. Trimming took 3 bases from V and 7 from J; bases not matched to a gene: 12. CDR3 length equals 16 residues. Germline loops: CDR1 KGHSH, CDR2 LQKENI. The CDR3 nucleotides read TGTGCCAGCTCACCGCCGGGACAGGGCTTCCTTGGTGAAGCTTTCTTT. It is translated as CASSPPGQGFLGEAFF.

This sequence joins TRBV3-1 (or the pseudogene TRBV3-2) and TRBJ1-2, with D tentatively TRBD1 (5 bases). The CDR3 covers 13 residues. Trimming took 6 bases from V and 1 from J, leaving 9 bases between them. Germline CDR1 LGHDT, CDR2 YNNKEL (reference sequence). CDR3 amino acids: CASSLQVNYGYTF. The DNA of the CDR3 is TGTGCCAGCAGTCTACAGGTTAACTATGGCTACACCTTC.

V usage is TRBV6-1 and J usage is TRBJ1-3, with D possibly matching TRBD1 (5 bases). V dropped 1 base and J dropped 6 bases, with 16 bases sitting between them. The CDR3 has 16 residues. CDR1 and CDR2 (germline): MNHNS, SASEGT. The CDR3 DNA sequence: TGTGCCAGCAGTGAAGGGGGGGACCCGAGGGTAAACACCATATATTTT. Its protein product is CASSEGGDPRVNTIYF.

CDR3 DNA sequence: TGTGCCAGCAGTTTGCACCTGGGACAGGGTGCCGGGGAGCTGTTTTTT. Its translation is CASSLHLGQGAGELFF. V and J are TRBV28 and TRBJ2-2; 9 nucleotides line up with TRBD1. Looked up from germline, CDR1 is MDHEN and CDR2 is SYDVKM. V lost 3 bases and J lost 6; bases outside the gene matches: 8. This CDR3 region has 16 residues.

The rearrangement links TRBV12-5 to TRBJ2-7, with 11 bases that match TRBD1. CDR1 is LGHNT, CDR2 FRNRAP, per germline. Unmatched junction bases numbered 8, after V lost 6 bases and J lost 7 bases. This CDR3 spans 14 amino acids. The DNA of the CDR3 is TGTGCTAGTGGAACCGGGACAGGGGGAGGAGAGCAGTACTTC. It is translated as CASGTGTGGGEQYF.

This chain joins TRBV3-1 (or the pseudogene TRBV3-2) and TRBJ1-2; D uncertain. Trimming took 2 bases from V and 5 from J, leaving 15 bases between them. Germline V lookup: CDR1 LGHDT, CDR2 YNNKEL (reference sequence). This CDR3 has 15 residues. The CDR3 DNA sequence: TGTGCCAGCAGCCAAAACAGCCTAACGGGGTATGGCTACACCTTC. Translation: CASSQNSLTGYGYTF.

This sequence joins TRBV11-3 and TRBJ1-1, with 9 bases aligning to TRBD1. CDR1 and CDR2 (germline): SGHNT, YENEEA. CDR3 size: 16 residues. J was trimmed by 1 base and V by 5 bases; bases with no gene match: 8. The CDR3 reads CASSKAGTGPNTEAFF. The CDR3 DNA sequence: TGTGCCAGCAGCAAGGCCGGGACAGGGCCGAACACTGAAGCTTTCTTT.

The chain carries TRBV3-1 (or the pseudogene TRBV3-2) and TRBJ1-6; perhaps TRBD1 as D (5 bases). Germline CDR1 LGHDT, CDR2 YNNKEL (reference sequence). V lost 3 bases to trimming and J lost 6 bases, with 9 bases between them. The CDR3 is 14 amino acids. CDR3 nucleotides: TGTGCCAGCAGCCACCATGGGGGTAATTCACCCCTCCACTTT. It translates to CASSHHGGNSPLHF.